Presented here are 13 T cell receptor beta chains from one specimen sequenced in a study of cytomegalovirus exposure and HLA in healthy donors. Researchers ran the PCR with 60 Vbeta and 13 Jbeta primers. Profiled with immunoSEQ multiplex PCR; TCRdb holds only in-frame clones, not every one. Of 65,000 to 70,000 clones in the sample, 85% to 90% were seen once. The specimen was PBMCs. The origin of the receptors is a woman in her 30s in good health and CMV-seropositive.

In the case of this clone: The identical CDR3 is also encoded by other nucleotide sequences in the sample. This chain joins TRBV19 and TRBJ1-1, with D maybe TRBD1 (6 bases). The CDR3 has 11 amino acids. V was shortened by 5 bases and J by 8 bases, with 9 bases between the two germline ends. Per the germline V gene, CDR1 is LNHDA and CDR2 is SQIVND (reference sequence). CDR3 nucleotides: TGTGCCAGTAGTTCACAGGGAGAAGCTTTCTTT. The encoded protein is CASSSQGEAFF.

The J gene is TRBJ2-7, the V gene TRBV4-1; 7 positions agree with TRBD1. The V and J ends lost 1 base and 3 bases, in that order; junction bases with no gene match: 9. Germline loops: CDR1 MGHRA, CDR2 YSYEKL. The CDR3 length is 16 residues. The CDR3 DNA reads TGCGCCAGCAGCCAAGCACAGGGGACCCGAAGCTACGAGCAGTACTTC. This encodes CASSQAQGTRSYEQYF.

The DNA for the CDR3 is TGTGCCAGCAGCTTAGCGGTGGGCAGGGAAGAGACCCAGTACTTC. It codes for CASSLAVGREETQYF. This chain joins TRBV11-2 and TRBJ2-5; D is perhaps TRBD1 (5 bases). The length of the CDR3 is 15 residues. The germline V and J ends were trimmed by 1 base and 3 bases, with 12 bases remaining between them. Germline values: CDR1 SGHAT, CDR2 FQNNGV.

The V call is TRBV6-5, the J call TRBJ1-2; the D gene is possibly TRBD1 (6 bases). Trimming removed 0 bases from V and 3 bases from J, with 11 bases in between. The CDR3 consists of 15 residues. CDR1 and CDR2 from the germline V gene are MNHEY and SVGAGI. DNA for the CDR3: TGTGCCAGCAGTTACTCGGGCAGGGGCCACTATGGCTACACCTTC. Its protein product is CASSYSGRGHYGYTF.

This chain uses TRBV19 with TRBJ1-2; the match to TRBD1 covers 7 bases. The V and J ends lost 6 bases and 0 bases, in that order; junction bases with no gene match: 4. Germline V CDR1 and CDR2: LNHDA, SQIVND (reference sequence). CDR3 size: 14 residues. CDR3 residues: CASSRDSPNYGYTF. The CDR3 DNA reads TGTGCCAGTAGCCGGGACAGCCCTAACTATGGCTACACCTTC. Full variable domain (outside the CDR3, taken from reference TRBV19 and TRBJ1-2): DGGITQSPKYLFRKEGQNVTLSCEQNLNHDAMYWYRQDPGQGLRLIYYSQIVNDFQKGDIAEGYSVSREKKESFPLTVTSAQKNPTAFYLCASSRDSPNYGYTFGSGTRLTVV.

The chain combines TRBV2 with TRBJ1-2, with 8 bases identical to TRBD1. Trimming cost V 4 bases and J 4 bases; bases outside gene matches: 5. This CDR3 comprises 14 residues. Looked up from germline, CDR1 is SNHLY and CDR2 is FYNNEI. The CDR3 DNA reads TGTGCCAGCAGTGTCAGGGGGCCGAGCTATGGCTACACCTTC. Translating it yields CASSVRGPSYGYTF. The full variable domain, rest sourced from reference TRBV2 and TRBJ1-2, is EPEVTQTPSHQVTQMGQEVILRCVPISNHLYFYWYRQILGQKVEFLVSFYNNEISEKSEIFDDQFSVERPDGSNFTLKIRSTKLEDSAMYFCASSVRGPSYGYTFGSGTRLTVV.

The chain couples TRBV5-4 to TRBJ1-2; no reliable D call. CDR1 SGHNT and CDR2 YYREEE come from the germline V gene (reference sequence). V lost 1 base and J lost 2, with 9 bases in between. The CDR3 sequence is 14 residues long. The CDR3 reads CASSLLHPNYGYTF. The CDR3 DNA sequence: TGTGCCAGCAGCTTGTTACACCCGAACTATGGCTACACCTTC.

The rearrangement links TRBV28 to TRBJ2-7; 9 bases are a match to TRBD1. This CDR3 contains 14 residues. J was trimmed by 5 bases and V by 3 bases; bases with no gene match: 5. Germline CDR1 MDHEN, CDR2 SYDVKM. CDR3 in amino acids: CASSFGQGPHEQYF. The CDR3 DNA sequence: TGTGCCAGCAGTTTTGGACAGGGGCCCCACGAGCAGTACTTC.

V gene TRBV6-5 combines with J gene TRBJ2-1, with 10 bases matching TRBD2. The length of the CDR3 is 14 residues. Germline CDR1 is MNHEY and CDR2 is SVGAGI. V trimming: 4 bases; J trimming: 9 bases; junction bases outside the gene matches: 6. The CDR3 nucleotides read TGTGCCAGCAGTTTCCTAGCGGGAGTAACTGAGCAGTTCTTC. As protein: CASSFLAGVTEQFF.

J is TRBJ2-2 and V is TRBV7-8; D ambiguous. The CDR3 runs 16 residues. The V gene's germline CDR1 is SGHVS and CDR2 FQNEAQ. The germline V and J ends were trimmed by 0 bases and 5 bases, with 13 bases remaining between them. CDR3 residues: CASSLAAVSFTGELFF. In nucleotides, the CDR3 is TGTGCCAGCAGCTTAGCGGCCGTGTCCTTTACCGGGGAGCTGTTTTTT.

V gene TRBV2 combines with J gene TRBJ2-7, with D possibly TRBD1 on 5 matching bases. The CDR3 loop spans 15 amino acids. Per the germline V gene, CDR1 is SNHLY and CDR2 is FYNNEI. V lost 3 bases and J lost 6, with 18 bases in between. The chain's CDR3 is CASSEGRLRSGEQYF. CDR3 nucleotides: TGTGCCAGCAGTGAGGGGCGACTCCGATCCGGCGAGCAGTACTTC.

The J gene is TRBJ1-2, the V gene TRBV7-9; the D is unclear. Germline V gene data show CDR1 as SEHNR and CDR2 as FQNEAQ (reference sequence). Trimming took off 1 base at V and 4 bases at J, with 10 bases between the two ends. The CDR3 consists of 14 residues. CDR3 DNA: TGTGCCAGCAGCTTAGGGTCCGAAGCCTATGGCTACACCTTC. Protein sequence: CASSLGSEAYGYTF.

V and J are TRBV7-8 and TRBJ1-5; D is undetermined. Trimming cost V 6 bases and J 0 bases, with 24 bases left between them. The CDR3 has 19 amino acids. Per germline, CDR1 SGHVS and CDR2 FQNEAQ. CDR3 loop: CASRLKGVAGRYSNQPQHF. The CDR3, as DNA: TGTGCCAGCAGACTTAAGGGTGTTGCGGGGAGGTATAGCAATCAGCCCCAGCATTTT.